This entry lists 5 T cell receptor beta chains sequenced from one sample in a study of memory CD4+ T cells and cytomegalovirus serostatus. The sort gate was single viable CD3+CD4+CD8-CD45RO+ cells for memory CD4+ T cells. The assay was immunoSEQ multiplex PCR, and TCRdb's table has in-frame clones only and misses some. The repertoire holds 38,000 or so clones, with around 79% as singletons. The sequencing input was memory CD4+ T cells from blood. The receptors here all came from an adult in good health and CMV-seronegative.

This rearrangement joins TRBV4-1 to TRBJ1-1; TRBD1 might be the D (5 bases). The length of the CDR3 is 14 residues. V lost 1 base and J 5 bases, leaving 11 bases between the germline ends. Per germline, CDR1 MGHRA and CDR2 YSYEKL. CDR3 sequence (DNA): TGCGCCAGCAGCCAAGGTGACCGGGGGACTGAAGCTTTCTTT. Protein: CASSQGDRGTEAFF.

The CDR3: CASGLQTGRGTGELFF. CDR3 sequence (DNA): TGTGCTAGTGGTCTGCAGACAGGGCGGGGGACCGGGGAGCTGTTTTTT. J is TRBJ2-2 and V is TRBV12-5; D is possibly TRBD1 or TRBD2 (7 bases each). Germline V CDR1 and CDR2: LGHNT, FRNRAP. Trimming took 5 bases from V and 5 from J, leaving 18 bases between them. CDR3 size: 16 residues.

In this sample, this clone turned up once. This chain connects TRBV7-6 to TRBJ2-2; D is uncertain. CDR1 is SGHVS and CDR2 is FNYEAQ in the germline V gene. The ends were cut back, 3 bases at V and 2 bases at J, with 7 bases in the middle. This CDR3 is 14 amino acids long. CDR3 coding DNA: TGTGCCAGCAGCTTTGTCTATAACACCGGGGAGCTGTTTTTT. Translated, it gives CASSFVYNTGELFF.

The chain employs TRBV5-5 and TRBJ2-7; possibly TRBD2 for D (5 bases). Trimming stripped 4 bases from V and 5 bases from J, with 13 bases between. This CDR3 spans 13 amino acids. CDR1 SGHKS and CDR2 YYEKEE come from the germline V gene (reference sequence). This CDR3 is CASSDLGVHEQYF. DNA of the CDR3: TGTGCCAGCAGCGACTTGGGAGTACACGAGCAGTACTTC. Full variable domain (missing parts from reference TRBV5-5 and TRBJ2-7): DAGVTQSPTHLIKTRGQQVTLRCSPISGHKSVSWYQQVLGQGPQFIFQYYEKEERGRGNFPDRFSARQFPNYSSELNVNALLLGDSALYLCASSDLGVHEQYFGPGTRLTVT.

CDR3 nucleotides: TGTGCCAGCATTCGGGTTATCCGAATCACTGAAGCTTTCTTT. Its protein product is CASIRVIRITEAFF. V usage is TRBV2 and J usage is TRBJ1-1; no clear D. The CDR3 spans 14 residues. Deletions cut 7 bases from V and 4 bases from J, with 16 bases between. The V gene's germline CDR1 is SNHLY and CDR2 FYNNEI.